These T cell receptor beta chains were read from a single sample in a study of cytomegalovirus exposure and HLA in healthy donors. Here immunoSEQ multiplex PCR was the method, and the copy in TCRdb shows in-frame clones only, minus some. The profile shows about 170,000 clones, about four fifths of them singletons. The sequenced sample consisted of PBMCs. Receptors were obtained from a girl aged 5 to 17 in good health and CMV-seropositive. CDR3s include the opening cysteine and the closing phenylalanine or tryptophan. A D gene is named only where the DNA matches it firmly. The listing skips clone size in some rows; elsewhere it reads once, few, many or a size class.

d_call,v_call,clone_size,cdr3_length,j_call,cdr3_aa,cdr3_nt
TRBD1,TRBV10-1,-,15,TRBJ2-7,CASSSGQGTPYEQYF,TGCGCCAGCAGTTCAGGACAGGGCACCCCCTACGAGCAGTACTTC
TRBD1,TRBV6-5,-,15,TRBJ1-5,CASSQTRDRARPQHF,TGTGCCAGCAGTCAGACAAGGGACAGAGCTCGGCCCCAGCATTTT
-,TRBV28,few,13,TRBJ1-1,CASSLFLQGEAFF,TGTGCCAGCAGTTTATTTTTACAGGGCGAAGCTTTCTTT
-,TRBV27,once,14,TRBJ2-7,CASTPSGSPYEQYF,TGTGCCAGCACCCCTAGTGGGAGCCCCTACGAGCAGTACTTC
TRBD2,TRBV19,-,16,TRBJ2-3,CASSTSGYRRTDTQYF,TGTGCCAGTAGTACTAGCGGGTATCGCCGCACAGATACGCAGTATTTT
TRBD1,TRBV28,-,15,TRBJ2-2,CASSRQGVGAGELFF,TGTGCCAGCAGCCGACAGGGGGTTGGTGCCGGGGAGCTGTTTTTT
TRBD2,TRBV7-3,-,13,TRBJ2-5,CASRGLAEETQYF,TGTGCCAGCAGGGGACTAGCGGAAGAGACCCAGTACTTC
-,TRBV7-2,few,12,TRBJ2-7,CASSPGGYEQYF,TGTGCCAGCAGCCCCGGGGGCTACGAGCAGTACTTC
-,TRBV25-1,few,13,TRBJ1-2,CASSVGVPYGYTF,TGTGCCAGCAGTGTCGGGGTGCCCTATGGCTACACCTTC
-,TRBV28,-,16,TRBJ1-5,CASSPGREQGRQPQHF,TGTGCCAGCAGTCCAGGTAGGGAACAGGGACGGCAGCCCCAGCATTTT
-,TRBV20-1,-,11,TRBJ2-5,CSAMSNRIQYF,TGCAGTGCTATGAGTAATAGAATCCAGTACTTC
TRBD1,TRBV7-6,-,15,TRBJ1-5,CASSSTGSSNQPQHF,TGTGCCAGCAGCTCGACAGGGTCAAGCAATCAGCCCCAGCATTTT
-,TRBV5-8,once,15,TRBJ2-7,CASSHHRESSYEQYF,TGTGCCAGCAGCCATCACAGGGAAAGCTCCTACGAGCAGTACTTC
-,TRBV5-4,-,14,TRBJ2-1,CAGRIAGEGDEQFF,TGTGCCGGACGGATCGCAGGGGAAGGCGATGAGCAGTTCTTC
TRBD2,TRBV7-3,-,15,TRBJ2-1,CASGPGGSSYNEQFF,TGTGCCAGCGGACCGGGGGGGAGCTCCTACAATGAGCAGTTCTTC
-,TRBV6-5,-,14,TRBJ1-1,CASSVNRVLTEAFF,TGTGCCAGCAGCGTAAACAGGGTTCTAACTGAAGCTTTCTTT
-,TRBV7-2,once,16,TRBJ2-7,CASSSYLRLTSYEQYF,TGTGCCAGCAGCTCCTATTTGCGGCTTACCTCCTACGAGCAGTACTTC
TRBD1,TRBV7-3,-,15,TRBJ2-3,CASSPPGQGTDTQYF,TGTGCCAGCAGCCCCCCGGGACAGGGGACAGATACGCAGTATTTT
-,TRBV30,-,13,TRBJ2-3,CAWSLQDRGLQYF,TGTGCCTGGAGTTTGCAGGACAGAGGGCTTCAGTATTTT
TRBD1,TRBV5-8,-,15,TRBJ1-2,CASSLPVTGNYGYTF,TGTGCCAGCAGCTTGCCCGTGACAGGGAACTATGGCTACACCTTC
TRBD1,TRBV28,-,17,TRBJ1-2,CASSLPPGQGANYGYTF,TGTGCCAGCAGTCTACCCCCTGGACAGGGGGCAAACTATGGCTACACCTTC
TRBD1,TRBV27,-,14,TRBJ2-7,CASSFWQGAHEQYF,TGTGCCAGCAGTTTTTGGCAGGGGGCCCACGAGCAGTACTTC
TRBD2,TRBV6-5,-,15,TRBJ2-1,CASSGGLVSYNEQFF,TGTGCCAGCAGTGGGGGACTAGTCTCCTACAATGAGCAGTTCTTC
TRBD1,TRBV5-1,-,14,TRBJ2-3,CASSGRGQGDTQYF,TGCGCCAGCAGCGGCAGGGGGCAGGGAGATACGCAGTATTTT
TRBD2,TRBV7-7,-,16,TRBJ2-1,CASSLGAGGPYNEQFF,TGTGCTAGCAGCTTAGGAGCGGGAGGGCCGTACAATGAGCAGTTCTTC
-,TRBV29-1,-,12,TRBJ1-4,CSVGRAGEDVFF,TGCAGCGTTGGTCGGGCAGGGGAAGACGTGTTTTTT
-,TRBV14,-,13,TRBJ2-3,CASSQASASTQYF,TGTGCCAGCAGCCAAGCTTCAGCGAGTACGCAGTATTTT
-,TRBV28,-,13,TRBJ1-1,CASSSGVNTEAFF,TGTGCCAGCAGTTCCGGGGTGAACACTGAAGCTTTCTTT
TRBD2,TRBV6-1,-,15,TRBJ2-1,CASSELAGGYNEQFF,TGTGCCAGCAGTGAACTAGCGGGAGGGTACAATGAGCAGTTCTTC
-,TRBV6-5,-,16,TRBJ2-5,CASSLSGVPRQETQYF,TGTGCCAGCAGTTTATCAGGGGTCCCTCGCCAAGAGACCCAGTACTTC
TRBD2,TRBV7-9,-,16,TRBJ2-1,CASTKSLAGVYNEQFF,TGTGCCAGCACCAAAAGCCTAGCGGGGGTCTACAATGAGCAGTTCTTC
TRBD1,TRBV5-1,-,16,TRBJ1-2,CASSLEGTGLGYGYTF,TGCGCCAGCAGCTTGGAGGGGACAGGGTTAGGGTATGGCTACACCTTC
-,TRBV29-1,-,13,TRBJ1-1,CSVEAGEGTEAFF,TGCAGCGTTGAGGCAGGGGAGGGGACTGAAGCTTTCTTT
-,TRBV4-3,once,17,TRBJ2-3,CASSQRAQGLLVDTQYF,TGCGCCAGCAGCCAACGTGCACAGGGTTTATTAGTGGATACGCAGTATTTT
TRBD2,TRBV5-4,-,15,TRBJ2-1,CASSYSGGNYNEQFF,TGTGCCAGCAGCTATAGCGGGGGGAATTACAATGAGCAGTTCTTC
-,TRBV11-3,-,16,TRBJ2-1,CASSFSGAQAYNEQFF,TGTGCCAGCAGCTTCAGCGGCGCGCAGGCCTACAATGAGCAGTTCTTC
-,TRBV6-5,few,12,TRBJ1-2,CASRAGDSGYTF,TGTGCCAGCAGGGCGGGGGACTCTGGCTACACCTTC